This entry lists 25 T cell receptor beta chains sequenced from one sample in a study of molecular identifiers for immune sequencing clone quantification. Each CDR3 protein is one row after TCRdb ran MiXCR on the PCR reads. The sample shows some 320,000 distinct CDR3 sequences, roughly 23% of them seen only once. The sequenced material came from naive CD8+ T cells from blood, with Jurkat cell RNA spiked in. The subset is: FACS-sorted CD8+CD4-CCR7+CD45RA+ naive T cells. These receptor sequences come from a human donor in good health. Some libraries in this study had Jurkat cell RNA spiked in.

In its sample, this clonotype was seen a few times. This chain joins TRBV4-1 and TRBJ1-5, with D possibly being TRBD1 (5 bases). The CDR3 loop spans 14 amino acids. Germline V gives CDR1 MGHRA, CDR2 YSYEKL. Trimming stripped 1 base from V and 6 bases from J, with 10 bases between. CDR3 in amino acids: CASSQGGVGQPQHF. Here the CDR3 DNA reads TGCGCCAGCAGCCAAGGGGGCGTAGGTCAGCCCCAGCATTTT.

About this clonotype: A single base separates this from a much larger clone, so it may be a read error. The rearrangement joins TRBV7-2 to TRBJ2-3; 8 nucleotides align to TRBD1. The CDR3 has 16 amino acids. Trimming removed 5 bases from V and 6 bases from J; junction bases left unmatched: 13. Germline V CDR1 and CDR2: SGHTA, FQGNSA. CDR3 in DNA: TGTGCCAGCAGCCAGGGCCAGGGGGCATCTATTGATACGCAGTATTTT. Its translation is CASSQGQGASIDTQYF.

In its sample, this clonotype was seen many times. This chain joins TRBV7-9 and TRBJ1-5; perhaps TRBD1 as D (5 bases). Per germline, CDR1 SEHNR and CDR2 FQNEAQ (reference sequence). V dropped 5 bases and J dropped 5 bases, with 10 bases sitting between them. The CDR3 contains 13 residues. CDR3 amino acids: CASSEDTYQPQHF. The CDR3 nucleotides are TGTGCCAGCAGCGAGGACACATATCAGCCCCAGCATTTT.

The table lists this clonotype with a count of one. The chain joins TRBV4-1 to TRBJ1-4; TRBD1 is a possible D gene (6 bases). Trimming left V 8 bases short and J 5 bases short, with 18 bases between. CDR1 is MGHRA and CDR2 is YSYEKL in the germline V gene. This CDR3 comprises 15 residues. CDR3 amino acids: CASGIMGGQNEKLFF. CDR3 sequence (DNA): TGCGCCAGCGGTATCATGGGGGGCCAGAATGAAAAACTGTTTTTT.

Ten or more counts support this clonotype. The chain carries TRBV28 and TRBJ2-3; 9 bases align to TRBD2. Looked up from germline, CDR1 is MDHEN and CDR2 is SYDVKM. Trimming removed 4 bases from V and 0 bases from J; junction bases left unmatched: 2. The CDR3 loop spans 15 amino acids. CDR3: CASSWTSASTDTQYF. The CDR3 DNA follows: TGTGCCAGCAGTTGGACTAGCGCCAGCACAGATACGCAGTATTTT.

Points on this clonotype: Possible read error: a much larger clone is one base away. The chain uses TRBV7-9 and TRBJ2-2; unclear D gene. CDR1 is SEHNR and CDR2 is FQNEAQ in the germline V gene (reference sequence). There are 12 residues in the CDR3. The DNA of the CDR3 is TGTGCCCGCAGTCGGTCCGCCGGGGAGCTGTTTTTT. Translating gives CARSRSAGELFF.

This clonotype occurred a few times. This chain links TRBV7-6 with TRBJ2-2, with unresolved D. The CDR3 runs 12 residues. Per the germline V gene, CDR1 is SGHVS and CDR2 is FNYEAQ. V lost 2 bases and J 5 bases, leaving 3 bases between the germline ends. The CDR3 coding sequence is TGTGCCAGCAGCTTAATGACCGGGGAGCTGTTTTTT. Its translation is CASSLMTGELFF.

In this sample, this clonotype turned up many times. V is TRBV30 and J is TRBJ1-1, with TRBD1 as a possible D gene (5 bases). This CDR3 region has 13 residues. Germline-derived CDR1 and CDR2 are GTSNPN and SVGIG (reference sequence). V gave up 5 bases and J gave up 0 bases, with 10 bases separating them. The CDR3 nucleotides are TGTGCCTGGGTGGGGGGAATGAACACTGAAGCTTTCTTT. Residues: CAWVGGMNTEAFF.

This clonotype came up many times. The V gene is TRBV30, the J gene TRBJ2-7; 11 bases are a match to TRBD2. CDR3 length equals 15 residues. Germline CDR1 reads GTSNPN; CDR2 reads SVGIG (reference sequence). The ends lost 3 bases at V and 2 bases at J; junction bases unmatched: 6. This CDR3 reads CAWSHIAGGTYEQYF. The CDR3 DNA follows: TGTGCCTGGAGCCACATAGCGGGAGGGACCTACGAGCAGTACTTC.

This clonotype was picked up a small number of times. The rearrangement links TRBV7-9 to TRBJ2-1, with TRBD1 matching over 7 bases. Trimming removed 1 base from V and 2 bases from J; junction bases left unmatched: 5. Germline V lookup: CDR1 SEHNR, CDR2 FQNEAQ (reference sequence). The CDR3 contains 16 residues. This CDR3 is CASSLEGAVAYNEQFF. The CDR3 DNA follows: TGTGCCAGCAGCTTAGAGGGGGCAGTGGCCTACAATGAGCAGTTCTTC.

This chain links TRBV6-5 with TRBJ1-1; no clear D gene. From germline, CDR1 is MNHEY and CDR2 SVGAGI. Trimming removed 0 bases at V and 1 base at J, with 9 bases between. This CDR3 region has 15 residues. In nucleotides, the CDR3 is TGTGCCAGCAGTTACTCGAAGGGAGCGAACACTGAAGCTTTCTTT. Translation gives CASSYSKGANTEAFF.

This clonotype was picked up many times. This chain uses TRBV6-5 with TRBJ2-3; 12 bases are a match to TRBD2. The V segment lost 8 bases and the J segment 6 bases; nucleotides outside the gene matches: 6. Germline CDR1 is MNHEY and CDR2 is SVGAGI. The CDR3 runs to 14 residues. CDR3 in DNA: TGTGCCAGCGCCACCGGGACTAGCGGGGATACGCAGTATTTT. Protein product: CASATGTSGDTQYF.

The sample holds a few counts of this clonotype. The chain joins TRBV7-9 to TRBJ2-7, with TRBD2 identical over 9 bases. Per the germline V gene, CDR1 is SEHNR and CDR2 is FQNEAQ (reference sequence). The CDR3 sequence is 16 residues long. The trim removed 4 bases at V and 4 bases at J, leaving 11 bases unmatched. CDR3 in amino acids: CASSSSVASGDYEQYF. CDR3 nucleotides: TGTGCCAGCAGCTCGAGCGTAGCTAGCGGGGATTACGAGCAGTACTTC.

This clonotype came up a few times. The V and J genes are TRBV30 and TRBJ1-4, with TRBD1 matching over 9 bases. Per germline, CDR1 GTSNPN and CDR2 SVGIG (reference sequence). The CDR3 sequence is 12 residues long. With 1 base clipped from V and 14 bases from J, the junction kept 5 bases outside the gene matches. The CDR3 DNA reads TGTGCCTGGAGTGGCCGGGACAGGGCCCTGTTTTTT. Its protein product is CAWSGRDRALFF.

This clonotype was detected only a few times. The chain combines TRBV24-1 with TRBJ1-1; D gene uncertain. The CDR3 sequence is 14 residues long. The germline CDR1 and CDR2 sequences are KGHDR and SFDVKD. Trimming stripped 9 bases from V and 10 bases from J, with 23 bases between. The CDR3 DNA reads TGTGCCACCCCTTTGGATTGGGGAAATATAGGAGCTTTCTTT. As protein: CATPLDWGNIGAFF.

The chain couples TRBV6-5 to TRBJ1-2, with a weak D call TRBD1 (6 bases). The CDR3 has 16 residues. Germline-derived CDR1 and CDR2 are MNHEY and SVGAGI. V was cut by 10 bases and J by 6 bases, with 27 bases left in between. The CDR3 is CANNPKSMGASDGYTF. The DNA for the CDR3 is TGTGCCAACAACCCTAAATCCATGGGGGCATCAGATGGCTACACCTTC.

This clonotype occurred many times. The rearrangement joins TRBV29-1 to TRBJ2-5, with D unresolved. CDR1 is SQVTM and CDR2 is ANQGSEA in the germline V gene. Trimming removed 0 bases from V and 3 bases from J, with 8 bases in between. The CDR3 contains 13 residues. The CDR3 sequence: CSVEDRLKETQYF. The CDR3 DNA reads TGCAGCGTTGAAGATCGGCTAAAAGAGACCCAGTACTTC.

This clonotype was detected many times. The V gene is TRBV12-3 or TRBV12-4, the J gene TRBJ2-3; TRBD2 matches 8 bases. CDR3 length: 13 residues. Trimming took 7 bases from V and 5 from J; bases not matched to a gene: 5. CDR3 amino acids: CASKAGVQDTQYF. The CDR3 nucleotides are TGTGCCAGCAAAGCGGGGGTGCAAGATACGCAGTATTTT.

The table lists this clonotype with many counts. V usage is TRBV28 and J usage is TRBJ1-5; 7 bases map to TRBD1. The CDR3 length is 14 residues. V dropped 6 bases and J dropped 7; count of bases not matched to a gene: 9. From germline, CDR1 is MDHEN and CDR2 SYDVKM. This CDR3 is CASRIQGLGQPQHF. Written as DNA, the CDR3 is TGTGCCAGCAGGATACAGGGGTTAGGGCAGCCCCAGCATTTT.

This clonotype was counted many times. This CDR3 reads CASSQEARAGGNQPQHF. CDR3 sequence (DNA): TGCGCCAGCAGCCAAGAAGCAAGAGCGGGAGGCAATCAGCCCCAGCATTTT. The rearrangement uses TRBV4-3 and TRBJ1-5, with D unresolved. The CDR3 has 17 amino acids. CDR1 is LGHNA and CDR2 is YSLEER in the germline V gene. Trimming pared 0 bases from V and 2 bases from J, leaving 14 bases between.

This clonotype was counted at least ten times. The chain links TRBV30 to TRBJ2-5, with D unresolved. Per the germline V gene, CDR1 is GTSNPN and CDR2 is SVGIG (reference sequence). This CDR3 has 12 amino acids. V lost 0 bases to trimming and J lost 3 bases, with 5 bases between them. CDR3 bases: TGTGCCTGGAGTGTCAGCAAAGAGACCCAGTACTTC. Translating gives CAWSVSKETQYF.

This clonotype came up many times. The V and J genes are TRBV29-1 and TRBJ2-2; D not resolved. The V end was cut by 2 bases, the J end by 0 bases, with 7 bases between. Per germline, CDR1 SQVTM and CDR2 ANQGSEA. This CDR3 contains 14 residues. CDR3 in DNA: TGCAGCGTTGAAATCACCACGAACACCGGGGAGCTGTTTTTT. Translated, it gives CSVEITTNTGELFF.

In regard to this clonotype: A read error may be the cause here, since a much bigger clone is one base away. V gene TRBV4-3 combines with J gene TRBJ2-5, with 7 positions matching TRBD2. The length of the CDR3 is 16 residues. CDR1 and CDR2 (germline): LGHNA, YSLEER. The junction had 17 bases not matched to a gene; V was cut back by 0 bases and J by 13 bases. CDR3 loop: CASSQDSTSAGVSPYF. CDR3 in DNA: TGCGCCAGCAGCCAAGATTCAACTAGCGCCGGGGTGTCCCCGTACTTC.

The rearrangement links TRBV13 to TRBJ2-7; 9 nucleotides agree with TRBD1. V lost 6 bases and J lost 3; bases outside the gene matches: 9. The CDR3 length is 15 residues. Looked up from germline, CDR1 is PRHDT and CDR2 is FYEKMQ (reference sequence). The CDR3 sequence: CASRLRDRDIYEQYF. The DNA for the CDR3 is TGTGCCAGCAGACTCCGGGACAGGGACATCTACGAGCAGTACTTC.

Points on this clonotype: At one end, the junction sequence differs from germline, possibly due to a read error. The chain is built from TRBV2 and TRBJ1-1, with D possibly matching TRBD1 (5 bases). Per germline, CDR1 SNHLY and CDR2 FYNNEI. This CDR3 is 11 amino acids long. The CDR3 is CASREGAEAFF. Here the CDR3 DNA reads TGTGCCAGCAGGGAAGGGGCTGAAGCTTTCTTT.